The 2 T cell receptor beta chains below were found in one sample sequenced in a study of blood T cell repertoires in COVID-19. Only in-frame clones appear in the TCRdb table, and some are missing; sequencing was by immunoSEQ multiplex PCR. The table records approximately 35,000 clones, 65% to 90% of them present only once. What was sequenced was peripheral blood. These TCRs come from a man between 60 and 75 years old with active COVID-19.

The chain recombines TRBV18 with TRBJ1-3; D remains ambiguous. With 2 bases removed from V and 0 bases from J, the gap between germline ends came to 8 bases. Germline V gives CDR1 KGHSH, CDR2 LQKENI. This CDR3 is built from 15 residues. CDR3 sequence (DNA): TGTGCCAGCTCACCAGACCGGAGCTCTGGAAACACCATATATTTT. It specifies CASSPDRSSGNTIYF.

This chain connects TRBV7-3 to TRBJ2-2; perhaps TRBD2 as D (6 bases). Germline CDR1 reads SGHTA; CDR2 reads FQGTGA. The CDR3 has 17 residues. The germline V and J ends were trimmed by 0 bases and 4 bases, with 15 bases remaining between them. The CDR3 sequence is CASSLTPLGGVTGELFF. The CDR3 nucleotides are TGTGCCAGCAGCTTAACGCCTCTGGGCGGGGTCACCGGGGAGCTGTTTTTT.